Described below is a single T cell receptor (beta chain) sequence and its context. Its specific antigen is unknown. Qualities for individual bases were not recorded, and no much larger clone is one base off. The donors were healthy, HIV-negative adults with no recently reported acute infections or vaccinations. All donors were Caucasian adults living in Nashville, Tennessee, USA. CD4+ T cells were enriched by magnetic negative selection; naive cells were then positively selected on CD45RA, and the negative fraction formed the memory subset. Blood was collected by leukapheresis, and PBMCs were isolated by Ficoll-Histopaque density gradient centrifugation and then cryopreserved in liquid nitrogen vapor phase. Purity and quantity of every magnetically sorted T cell population were checked by analytical flow cytometry. Each sorted fraction had its genomic DNA isolated and then quantified by UV absorbance on a Nanodrop 2000c.

The sample belongs to a study of shared clonotypes between healthy human individuals (dated by TCRdb to 2018 to 2021). Regarding the study in general: The cohort comprised a couple of women and a few men aged 18 to 49 years. Each donor's leukapheresis produced roughly between roughly 0.85 and 9 billion PBMCs. To estimate repertoire size and how much clonotype sharing occurs between individuals, the study deeply sequenced the blood TCR repertoires of five healthy adults. For each donor, CD4 naive and CD4 memory were each given three plates, CD8 naive was given two plates, and CD8 memory was given one plate. Libraries were prepared and TCR repertoires were sequenced by different laboratories using diverse techniques, in order to increase sequencing depth and limit assay-specific biases. Study-wide findings and limitations: Compared with non-shared clonotypes, the clonotypes found in all four sorted-subset donors had higher generation probabilities. Based on pairwise subsampling, the degree of clonotype sharing among donors was expected to be affected by sequencing depth. Estimated clonotype richness was generally larger for naive than for memory subsets. Even with the large sequencing depth, rarefaction of the sorted-subset datasets indicated that sequencing was incomplete. The genetic and exposure-history diversity represented was limited by the small number of donors. Sampling was limited to blood, and TCR repertoires in tissue likely differ from TCR repertoires in blood. Approximately 5% of naive CD4, approximately 3.7% of naive CD8, around 2.3% of memory CD4, and about 0.4% of memory CD8 clonotypes were shared across several donors.

Counted from cysteine to phenylalanine, this CDR3 has 13 amino acids. Only CDR3 DNA remains: 39 bases, in frame from the first base. CDR1 SGHAT and CDR2 FQNNGV are derived from the germline V gene. V sheds 1 base and J sheds 11 bases, leaving 14 bases between their ends. TCR CDR3 regions were amplified from genomic DNA by multiplex PCR using the deep immunoSEQ assay. For each cell subset, the extracted genomic DNA was distributed evenly across all wells of several immunoSEQ 96-well plates, and each plate served as one replicate. For sorted subsets, each replicate PCR was loaded with roughly 0.2 ug genomic DNA, equivalent to approximately 27,000 T cell genomes. Purified libraries were quantified with a Qubit 3.0 fluorometer, sized on a Bioanalyzer 2100, and re-quantified with the KAPA Library Quantification kit. A separate single-read 150-cycle Illumina NextSeq 550 flow cell was used to sequence each immunoSEQ 96-well plate. From the authors' description of their analysis: Because the immunoSEQ output included only junctional sequences and no quality scores, the filtering could not be the same as the filtering used for full-length reads. Sequences were annotated with PyIR, a Python wrapper for IgBLAST v1.9, and V/J genes and CDR3 were assigned using IMGT germline references. Any read was removed if the V/J assignment was weak (E-value above 1e-6), the CDR3 was missing, or the read contained stop codons, out-of-frame junctions, or ambiguous translated residues. V3J clonotypes were defined as sequences sharing the same inferred V gene, J gene, and CDR3 amino acid sequence. To compute the percentage overlap between repertoires, the number of shared unique clonotypes was divided by the size of the smaller repertoire. Repertoire richness was assessed with RTK rarefaction, the Chao1 estimator, and Recon v2.1 estimates of unobserved clonotypes. Generation probabilities were computed with OLGA for all TCRbeta clonotypes obtained by the gDNA method from a few donors. Held by TCRdb, this immuneACCESS table contains in-frame sequences only and omits some clones. Under half of the omission traces to an unresolved V gene where checked; the cause of the rest is unknown. D and trimming were read from the DNA, whereas the V and J calls and clone size are those reported in that table. The sample has millions of clones on record, more than 85% of them singletons. The top ten hold roughly 0.36% of the sample.

Sample: naive CD4+ T cells from PBMCs. The cell subset or site label for this specimen denotes: CD45RA+ positively selected. The clonotype originates from a man aged 18 to 29 in good health. Some clones in this sample may be carry-over from other donors' samples. This chain joins TRBV11-2 to TRBJ1-1; no confident D gene assignment can be made. The sequenced DNA is TGTGCCAGCAGCTTAGTCGGTGAGGCTGGGGCTTTCTTT. This codes for CASSLVGEAGAFF.